These T cell receptor beta chains were read from a single sample in a study of PD-1 blockade in classical Hodgkin lymphoma. TCRdb's copy holds only in-frame clones and misses some; the assay was immunoSEQ multiplex PCR. This table has roughly 15,000 clones, less than 80% appearing once. Sequenced here: peripheral blood mononuclear cells (PBMCs), sampled before the second cycle of nivolumab. These receptors all come from a human donor with classical Hodgkin lymphoma. The CDR3 runs from the conserved cysteine through the conserved F or W. The order of the fields is J gene, D gene, V gene, clone size, CDR3 protein, CDR3 DNA. A D gene is named only where the DNA matches it firmly. A clone size is listed for some rows: how often the clone was seen (once, few, many), or a class if it is expanded.

TRBJ1-5 | TRBD1 | TRBV2 | few | CASRGQGVQPQHF | TGTGCCAGCAGGGGACAGGGAGTTCAGCCCCAGCATTTT
TRBJ2-5 | NA | TRBV7-2 | NA | CASSRQETQYF | TGTGCCAGCAGCCGTCAAGAGACCCAGTACTTC
TRBJ2-7 | TRBD1 | TRBV6-5 | few | CASSWGQGPYEQYF | TGTGCCAGCAGTTGGGGACAGGGGCCCTACGAGCAGTACTTC
TRBJ1-1 | TRBD1 | TRBV7-9 | NA | CASSPQTGSGTEAFF | TGTGCCAGCAGCCCCCAGACAGGGTCGGGCACTGAAGCTTTCTTT
TRBJ1-1 | NA | TRBV20-1 | NA | CSASTGRRAFF | TGCAGTGCTAGTACGGGGCGTCGAGCTTTCTTT
TRBJ2-3 | TRBD2 | TRBV7-2 | NA | CASSAGLAGGPGDTQYF | TGTGCCAGCAGCGCCGGACTAGCGGGAGGGCCCGGAGATACGCAGTATTTT
TRBJ1-2 | TRBD1 | TRBV7-9 | NA | CASSVNRGDGYTF | TGTGCCAGCAGCGTTAACAGGGGGGATGGCTACACCTTC
TRBJ1-3 | TRBD1 | TRBV5-5 | few | CASSLGTGVDTIYF | TGTGCCAGCAGCCTGGGGACAGGGGTTGACACCATATATTTT
TRBJ2-1 | TRBD2 | TRBV5-6 | NA | CASSYRTSGNTNNEQFF | TGTGCCAGCAGCTACAGGACTAGCGGGAATACCAACAATGAGCAGTTCTTC
TRBJ2-2 | NA | TRBV7-7 | NA | CASSPARDTGELFF | TGTGCTAGCAGCCCAGCGAGGGACACCGGGGAGCTGTTTTTT
TRBJ2-7 | NA | TRBV4-1 | NA | CASSQSPGYEQYF | TGCGCCAGCAGCCAAAGTCCCGGGTACGAGCAGTACTTC
TRBJ1-1 | NA | TRBV27 | NA | CASSWGAFTEAFF | TGTGCCAGCAGTTGGGGGGCTTTCACTGAAGCTTTCTTT
TRBJ1-1 | NA | TRBV28 | few | CASSIGWTEAFF | TGTGCCAGCAGTATCGGTTGGACTGAAGCTTTCTTT
TRBJ1-3 | NA | TRBV2 | once | CASSDLGFSGNTIYF | TGTGCCAGCAGTGACCTGGGGTTCAGTGGAAACACCATATATTTT
TRBJ2-1 | TRBD2 | TRBV28 | few | CASSLRREGPLYNEQFF | TGTGCCAGCAGTTTAAGGCGGGAGGGCCCTCTTTACAATGAGCAGTTCTTC
TRBJ2-7 | NA | TRBV28 | NA | CASSPPTGFGEQYF | TGTGCCAGCAGTCCCCCGACAGGTTTTGGGGAGCAGTACTTC
TRBJ2-2 | NA | TRBV5-4 | NA | CASSFLGTGELFF | TGTGCCAGCAGCTTTCTGGGGACCGGGGAGCTGTTTTTT
TRBJ1-4 | TRBD1 | TRBV28 | once | CASSIETGAGNEKLFF | TGTGCCAGCAGTATCGAGACAGGGGCCGGTAATGAAAAACTGTTTTTT
TRBJ2-7 | TRBD2 | TRBV30 | once | CAWSNPGTSGTYEQYF | TGTGCCTGGAGCAATCCCGGGACTAGCGGGACCTACGAGCAGTACTTC
TRBJ1-6 | NA | TRBV6-1 | NA | CASSAVGGPNSPLHF | TGTGCCAGCAGCGCCGTCGGGGGCCCAAATTCACCCCTCCACTTT
TRBJ2-1 | TRBD2 | TRBV5-1 | NA | CASSRGLAENNEQFF | TGCGCCAGCAGCCGGGGACTAGCGGAAAACAATGAGCAGTTCTTC
TRBJ2-7 | NA | TRBV7-3 | NA | CASSPLGSYEQYF | TGTGCCAGCAGCCCTCTAGGGTCCTACGAGCAGTACTTC
TRBJ2-7 | NA | TRBV27 | NA | CASSLMGGSSYEQYF | TGTGCCAGCAGTTTAATGGGAGGCAGCTCCTACGAGCAGTACTTC
TRBJ1-1 | TRBD1 | TRBV5-5 | NA | CASSFRGMNTEAFF | TGTGCCAGCAGCTTCAGGGGGATGAACACTGAAGCTTTCTTT
TRBJ2-1 | TRBD2 | TRBV28 | NA | CASSLAGEGGNEQFF | TGTGCCAGCAGTTTGGCGGGAGAGGGTGGTAATGAGCAGTTCTTC